This T cell receptor beta chain was identified in a study of human T cells and chemical hapten exposure. In the study overall: Diphenylcyclopropenone was administered weekly to the scalp of patients throughout the roughly 24-week study. Patch tests of 0.01% DPC on the upper back were read at 6 days.

Study observations and caveats: Compared to controls, expanded TCRs made significantly more large clusters of similar CDR3s.

A word on this clonotype: Its specificity is unknown.

In the original processing: Sample TCR totals centred on a median of about 92,000, ranging about 20,000 to 690,600. MiXCR, applied by TCRdb to the RACE reads, yields one record per CDR3 protein. The V and J calls and clone size are TCRdb's, not the authors'. The sample lists tens of thousands of distinct CDR3 sequences, approximately 15% seen once, with 3.5% to 6% in the top ten. The time point here: pre-sensitization, week 0. The treatment is: therapeutic diphenylcyclopropenone sensitization with weekly scalp DPC. This sequence originates from a woman in her forties or fifties with alopecia areata. Some clones in this sample may be carry-over from other donors' samples. The sample here was whole blood, taken in connection with sensitization to the hapten diphenylcyclopropenone (DPC).

DNA of the CDR3: TGTGCCTGGGCGGACAGGGGGCGTAACGGGGAGCTGTTTTTT. This translates into CAWADRGRNGELFF. The chain uses TRBV30 and TRBJ2-2, with TRBD1 matching over 11 bases. The CDR3 loop spans 14 amino acids. J was trimmed by 7 bases and V by 5 bases; bases with no gene match: 6. Germline values: CDR1 GTSNPN, CDR2 SVGIG (reference sequence).